These 9 T cell receptor beta chains came from one sample sequenced in a study of beta chain features in type 1 diabetes. The authors reverse transcribed all of the isolated RNA, so sequencing captured expressed TCRB transcripts. Clones were read by immunoSEQ multiplex PCR, and TCRdb kept only the in-frame ones, dropping some. Of 300,000 to 350,000 clones in the sample, 20% are singletons; the top ten hold 0.035% to 0.055%. The specimen sequenced was naive CD4+ T cells from blood. These receptor sequences come from a woman aged 18-29 years in good health.

The chain joins TRBV7-8 to TRBJ2-1; 10 positions agree with TRBD2. The germline V gene has CDR1 SGHVS and CDR2 FQNEAQ. The CDR3 runs 15 residues. V gave up 5 bases and J gave up 5 bases; unmatched junction bases: 6. This CDR3 is CASSQLAGTHNEQFF. The DNA for the CDR3 is TGTGCCAGCAGCCAACTAGCGGGAACCCACAATGAGCAGTTCTTC.

There are a few counts of this clone. This chain links TRBV4-1 with TRBJ2-5, with D hard to call. Looked up from germline, CDR1 is MGHRA and CDR2 is YSYEKL. This CDR3 comprises 17 residues. V was cut by 1 base and J by 2 bases, with 17 bases left in between. The CDR3 here is CASSQGPVLLWQETQYF. The CDR3 nucleotides read TGCGCCAGCAGCCAAGGCCCTGTTCTACTCTGGCAAGAGACCCAGTACTTC.

The CDR3 loop is CASSLVGGREQFF. As DNA, the CDR3 is TGTGCCAGCAGCTTAGTAGGGGGCAGGGAGCAGTTCTTC. The chain joins TRBV7-9 to TRBJ2-1; 7 nucleotides agree with TRBD1. Germline values: CDR1 SEHNR, CDR2 FQNEAQ (reference sequence). J lost 10 bases, V lost 1 base, and 4 bases had no gene match. The CDR3 loop spans 13 amino acids.

The CDR3 is CASSAIWETGRTGELFF. CDR3 coding DNA: TGTGCCAGCAGCGCGATCTGGGAGACAGGGAGGACCGGGGAGCTGTTTTTT. The V and J genes are TRBV9 and TRBJ2-2, with D possibly being TRBD1 (7 bases). CDR1 and CDR2 from the germline V gene are SGDLS and YYNGEE. The CDR3 is 17 amino acids. Trimming took off 3 bases at V and 5 bases at J, with 20 bases between the two ends.

The V and J genes are TRBV11-2 and TRBJ2-7, with D possibly matching TRBD2 (6 bases). Trimming cost V 4 bases and J 3 bases, with 22 bases left between them. This CDR3 spans 17 amino acids. Germline V gene data show CDR1 as SGHAT and CDR2 as FQNNGV. CDR3 sequence reads: CASSSPAGRLRDYEQYF. The CDR3 DNA reads TGTGCCAGCAGCTCCCCCGCGGGGCGCTTAAGGGACTACGAGCAGTACTTC. Looking up the rest from reference TRBV11-2 and TRBJ2-7 gives the full variable domain: EAGVAQSPRYKIIEKRQSVAFWCNPISGHATLYWYQQILGQGPKLLIQFQNNGVVDDSQLPKDRFSAERLKGVDSTLKIQPAKLEDSAVYLCASSSPAGRLRDYEQYFGPGTRLTVT.

Comments on this clone: The DNA is left out, because the CDR3 cannot be placed on it with certainty; the CDR3 is given as TCRdb lists it. V is TRBV29-1 and J is TRBJ2-2; TRBD1 is taken as the D call from the table, unchecked against the DNA. The CDR3 numbers 14 amino acids, ends counted. Germline CDR1 is SQVTM and CDR2 is ANQGSEA. The CDR3 here is CSPGDRGTPGSCFF.

The J gene is TRBJ2-1, the V gene TRBV30; possible D gene TRBD1, 6 bases. This CDR3 comprises 10 residues. Trimming removed 5 bases at V and 10 bases at J, with 9 bases between. Per the germline V gene, CDR1 is GTSNPN and CDR2 is SVGIG (reference sequence). CDR3 residues: CAWGRGEQFF. CDR3 nucleotides: TGTGCCTGGGGCAGGGGAGAGCAGTTCTTC.

This clone was seen a few times. CDR3 DNA sequence: TGTGCCTGGAGAGCTAGCGGGAGTATGGGGACCCAGTACTTC. It encodes CAWRASGSMGTQYF. The chain carries TRBV30 and TRBJ2-5; 10 bases align to TRBD2. The CDR3 is 14 residues long. The V gene's germline CDR1 is GTSNPN and CDR2 SVGIG (reference sequence). J lost 7 bases, V lost 3 bases, and 8 bases had no gene match.

This clone was recorded a few times. This rearrangement joins TRBV2 to TRBJ1-5; the D gene is possibly TRBD1 (6 bases). CDR1 and CDR2 from the germline V gene are SNHLY and FYNNEI. The length of the CDR3 is 13 residues. V was cut by 6 bases and J by 7 bases, with 13 bases left in between. CDR3: CASRIQGGQPQHF. The CDR3 DNA reads TGTGCCAGCAGGATACAGGGTGGACAGCCCCAGCATTTT.